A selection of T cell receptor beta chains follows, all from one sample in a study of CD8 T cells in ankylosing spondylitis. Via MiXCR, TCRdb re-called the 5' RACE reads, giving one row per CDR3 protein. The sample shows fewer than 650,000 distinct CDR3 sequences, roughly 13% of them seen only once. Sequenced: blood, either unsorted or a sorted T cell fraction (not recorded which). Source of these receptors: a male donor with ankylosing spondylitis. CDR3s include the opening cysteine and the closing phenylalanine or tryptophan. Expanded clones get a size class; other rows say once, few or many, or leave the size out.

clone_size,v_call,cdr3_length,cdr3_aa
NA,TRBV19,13,CASSMGLPDEQFF
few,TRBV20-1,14,CSAIGTGDTGELFF
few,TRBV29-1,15,CSVATRAVRNTEAFF
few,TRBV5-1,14,CASSSGLERLEQFF
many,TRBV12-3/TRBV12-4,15,CASSRLAGGTDTQYF
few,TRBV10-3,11,CAIKGQAEAFF
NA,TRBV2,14,CASSEEGVVETQYF
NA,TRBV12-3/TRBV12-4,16,CASSLPRDRSNYGYTF
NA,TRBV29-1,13,CSVTGQSYNEQFF
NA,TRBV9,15,CASSVDSGSTDTQYF
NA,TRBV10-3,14,CASAPERTYNEQFF